This is a list of T cell receptor beta chains from one sample in a study of T cell repertoires in cytomegalovirus infection. In TCRdb, the reads were re-called with MiXCR into one record per CDR3 protein. The table records around 800,000 distinct CDR3 sequences, about 31% of them present only once. These receptors have no identified antigens. The sample consisted of cultured CD8+ T cells from PBMCs, taken from culture after CMV antigen stimulation. The receptors derive from a human donor in good health (CMV status not recorded). Some clones in this sample may be carry-over from other donors' samples. The CDR3 runs from the conserved cysteine through the conserved F or W. Each record gives: CDR3 length, J gene, clone size, V gene, D gene, CDR3 DNA, CDR3 protein. A D gene is named only where the DNA matches it firmly. Size is stated for part of the rows, as once, few or many counts, or as a class when the clone is expanded.

>15|TRBJ2-3|many|TRBV7-3|TRBD1
TGTGCCAGCAGCTTAACAGGGGGCGCTGGAGATACGCAGTATTTT
CASSLTGGAGDTQYF
>17|TRBJ1-2|few|TRBV27|NA
TGTGCCAGCAGTTTATCGCCCTATACCCTCCCTAACTATGGCTACACCTTC
CASSLSPYTLPNYGYTF
>15|TRBJ1-5|NA|TRBV27|NA
TGTGCCAGCAGCCGGCACAAGTCCGACAATCAGCCCCAGCATTTT
CASSRHKSDNQPQHF
>14|TRBJ2-7|few|TRBV7-7|NA
TGTGCTAGCAGCTTAGCGCTTGGTTCTCGCGAGCAGTACTTC
CASSLALGSREQYF
>14|TRBJ2-5|NA|TRBV9|NA
TGTGCCAGCAGCCCCCCCCTAGATCCTGAGACCCAGTACTTC
CASSPPLDPETQYF
>17|TRBJ2-3|NA|TRBV23-1|NA
TGCGCCAGCAGTGTTATTAGAGACAGCCCCTGCACAGATACGCAGTATTTT
CASSVIRDSPCTDTQYF
>14|TRBJ2-7|NA|TRBV18|TRBD2
TGTGCCAGCTCACCGGCGGGGGAAGGATGGGAGCAGTACTTC
CASSPAGEGWEQYF
>14|TRBJ2-5|NA|TRBV15|TRBD1
TGTGCCACTACCCCCCGGACAGGGGGCGAGACCCAGTACTTC
CATTPRTGGETQYF
>11|TRBJ2-1|few|TRBV11-2|NA
TGTGCCAGCAGCTATCAGACGGAGCAGTTCTTC
CASSYQTEQFF
>17|TRBJ2-5|few|TRBV7-8|TRBD2
TGTGCCAGCAGCCCAACTCTAGCGGGGCGTTTCAAAGAGACCCAGTACTTC
CASSPTLAGRFKETQYF
>14|TRBJ1-2|NA|TRBV6-5|NA
TGTGCCAGCAGTTATAAGTCTTGGGAGGATGGCTACACCTTC
CASSYKSWEDGYTF
>15|TRBJ2-2|NA|TRBV9|NA
TGTGCCAGCAGCGTAGCTAGGTCCCAGCCAGGGGAGCTGTTTTTT
CASSVARSQPGELFF
>15|TRBJ2-5|NA|TRBV2|TRBD2
TGTGCCAGCACGACTAGCGGGGGCCTAGGAGAGGCCCAGTACTTC
CASTTSGGLGEAQYF
>15|TRBJ1-5|many|TRBV6-5|TRBD1
TGTGCCAGCAGTACACAGGGGTATAGCAATCAGCCCCAGCATTTT
CASSTQGYSNQPQHF
>13|TRBJ2-5|NA|TRBV28|NA
TGTGTCAGCAGACCGGGACACAAAGAGACCCAGTACTTC
CVSRPGHKETQYF
>15|TRBJ1-1|NA|TRBV5-4|NA
TGTGCCAGCAGCGTGAAAAGGGAGACGAACACTGAAGCTTTCTTT
CASSVKRETNTEAFF
>16|TRBJ2-1|NA|TRBV4-2|TRBD2
TGTGCCAGCAGCCTCATGGGGACGGGGGGGTACAATGAGCAGTTCTTC
CASSLMGTGGYNEQFF
>14|TRBJ2-7|NA|TRBV25-1|NA
TGTGCCAGCAGTGAATGGAGCGGTACCTACGAGCAGTACTTC
CASSEWSGTYEQYF
>14|TRBJ1-1|NA|TRBV27|TRBD1
TGTGCCAGCAGTTTGAGAGGGACAGCCTATGAAGCTTTCTTT
CASSLRGTAYEAFF
>15|TRBJ2-2|NA|TRBV6-2/TRBV6-3|TRBD1
TGTGCCAGCAGGGACAGGGGGCGCGACACCGGGGAGCTGTTTTTT
CASRDRGRDTGELFF
>14|TRBJ1-2|NA|TRBV7-9|NA
TGTGCCAGCAGTCGTCCACAGGGAAACTATGGCTACACCTTC
CASSRPQGNYGYTF
>17|TRBJ2-1|few|TRBV6-4|TRBD2
TGTGCCAGCAGTGATATAGCGGGGTCAAGCTCCTACAATGAGCAGTTCTTC
CASSDIAGSSSYNEQFF
>14|TRBJ2-3|NA|TRBV4-1|NA
TGCGCCAGCAGCCAGACGGGATTCACAGATACGCAGTATTTT
CASSQTGFTDTQYF
>14|TRBJ2-1|NA|TRBV6-2/TRBV6-3|NA
TGTGCCAGCAGCCCCATAAGCTCCTACAATGAGCAGTTCTTC
CASSPISSYNEQFF
>16|TRBJ2-1|few|TRBV15|NA
TGTGCCACCAGCAGAGCACGGGCGGTCTCCTACAATGAGCAGTTCTTC
CATSRARAVSYNEQFF
>12|TRBJ1-1|once|TRBV7-9|NA
TGTGCCAGCAGCGTGGGGTTCCCCGAAGCTTTCTTT
CASSVGFPEAFF
>12|TRBJ2-5|few|TRBV7-9|NA
TGTGCCAGCAGCGGGTTTCAAGAGACCCAGTACTTC
CASSGFQETQYF
>15|TRBJ1-2|NA|TRBV6-5|TRBD1
TGTGCCAGCAGTTCTAGGACAGGGGTGGAGAATGGCTACACCTTC
CASSSRTGVENGYTF
>15|TRBJ1-2|few|TRBV7-9|TRBD1
TGTGCCAGCAGCGATGGACAGGGTTTTAGCTATGGCTACACCTTC
CASSDGQGFSYGYTF
>12|TRBJ1-1|NA|TRBV29-1|NA
TGCAGCGTCTACAGGGAGGACACTGAAGCTTTCTTT
CSVYREDTEAFF
>16|TRBJ2-5|NA|TRBV7-9|TRBD2
TGTGCCAGCACCGGGACTAGCGGGGGAGACCAAGAGACCCAGTACTTC
CASTGTSGGDQETQYF
>20|TRBJ1-1|few|TRBV4-2|TRBD1
TGTGCCAGCAGCCAGGGACAGGGTTTTTCCTCTCGGGACCTGAACACTGAAGCTTTCTTT
CASSQGQGFSSRDLNTEAFF
>13|TRBJ2-7|NA|TRBV6-5|NA
TGTGCCAGCAGCTACAATACGCTAGGGTTTCAGTACTTC
CASSYNTLGFQYF
>13|TRBJ2-1|NA|TRBV6-2/TRBV6-3|NA
TGTGCCAGCAGTTGGACTAACCTCAATGAGCAGTTCTTC
CASSWTNLNEQFF
>18|TRBJ1-2|NA|TRBV29-1|TRBD1
TGCAGCGCCCAAGGGGTCCCGGGACAGGGGGCGTATTTCTATGGCTACACCTTC
CSAQGVPGQGAYFYGYTF
>17|TRBJ2-1|NA|TRBV4-1|TRBD2
TGCGCCAGCAGCCAAGACGTACTAGCGGGGTTTAACAATGAGCAGTTCTTC
CASSQDVLAGFNNEQFF
>15|TRBJ1-1|NA|TRBV19|NA
TGTGCCAGTAGTATAGTGACCGGCGGTGGCACTGAAGCTTTCTTT
CASSIVTGGGTEAFF